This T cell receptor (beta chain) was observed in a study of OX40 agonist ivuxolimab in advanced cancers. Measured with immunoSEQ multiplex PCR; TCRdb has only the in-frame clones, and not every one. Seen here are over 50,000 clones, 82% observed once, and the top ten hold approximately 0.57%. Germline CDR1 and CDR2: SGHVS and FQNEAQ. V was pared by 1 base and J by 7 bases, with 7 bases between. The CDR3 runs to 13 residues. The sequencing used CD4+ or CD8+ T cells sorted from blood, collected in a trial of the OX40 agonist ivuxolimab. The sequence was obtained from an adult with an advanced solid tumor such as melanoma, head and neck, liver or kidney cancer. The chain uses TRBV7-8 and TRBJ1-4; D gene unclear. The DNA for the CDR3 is TGTGCCAGCAGCTTAGTAAAAACTGAAAAACTGTTTTTT. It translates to CASSLVKTEKLFF.